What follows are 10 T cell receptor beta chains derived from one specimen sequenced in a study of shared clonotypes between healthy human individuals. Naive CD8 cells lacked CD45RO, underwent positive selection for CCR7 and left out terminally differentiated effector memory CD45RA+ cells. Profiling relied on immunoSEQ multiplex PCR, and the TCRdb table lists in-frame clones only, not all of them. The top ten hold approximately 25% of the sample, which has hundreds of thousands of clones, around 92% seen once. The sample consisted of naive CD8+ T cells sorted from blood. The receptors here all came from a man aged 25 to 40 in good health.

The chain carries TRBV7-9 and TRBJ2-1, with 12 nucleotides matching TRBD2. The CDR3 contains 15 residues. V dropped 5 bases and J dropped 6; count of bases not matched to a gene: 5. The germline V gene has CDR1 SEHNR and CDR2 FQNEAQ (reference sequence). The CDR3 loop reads CASSDRLAGVNEQFF. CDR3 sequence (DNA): TGTGCCAGCAGCGACAGACTAGCGGGAGTCAATGAGCAGTTCTTC. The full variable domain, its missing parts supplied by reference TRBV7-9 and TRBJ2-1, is DTGVSQNPRHKITKRGQNVTFRCDPISEHNRLYWYRQTLGQGPEFLTYFQNEAQLEKSRLLSDRFSAERPKGSFSTLEIQRTEQGDSAMYLCASSDRLAGVNEQFFGPGTRLTVL.

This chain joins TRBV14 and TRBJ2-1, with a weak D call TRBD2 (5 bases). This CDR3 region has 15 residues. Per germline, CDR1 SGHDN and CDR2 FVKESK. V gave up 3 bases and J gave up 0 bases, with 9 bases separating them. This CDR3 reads CASSHPGFSYNEQFF. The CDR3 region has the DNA TGTGCCAGCAGCCACCCGGGATTCTCCTACAATGAGCAGTTCTTC.

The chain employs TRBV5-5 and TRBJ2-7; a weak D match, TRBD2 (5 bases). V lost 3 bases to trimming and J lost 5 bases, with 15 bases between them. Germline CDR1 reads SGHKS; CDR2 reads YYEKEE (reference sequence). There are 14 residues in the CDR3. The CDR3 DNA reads TGTGCCAGCAGCTCGCGAGGGTGGCTGGACGAGCAGTACTTC. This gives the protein CASSSRGWLDEQYF.

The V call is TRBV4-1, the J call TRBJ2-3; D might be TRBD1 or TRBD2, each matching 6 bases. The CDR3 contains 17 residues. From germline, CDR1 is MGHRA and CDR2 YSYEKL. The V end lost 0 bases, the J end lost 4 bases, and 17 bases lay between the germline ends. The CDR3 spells CASSQDKLGGLADTQYF. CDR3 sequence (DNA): TGCGCCAGCAGCCAAGATAAGCTCGGGGGCCTCGCAGATACGCAGTATTTT.

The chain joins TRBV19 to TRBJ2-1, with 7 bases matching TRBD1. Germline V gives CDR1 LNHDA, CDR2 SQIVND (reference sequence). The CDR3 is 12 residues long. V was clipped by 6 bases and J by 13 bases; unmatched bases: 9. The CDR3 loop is CASSTDGTVQFF. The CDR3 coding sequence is TGTGCCAGTAGCACCGACGGGACAGTTCAGTTCTTC.

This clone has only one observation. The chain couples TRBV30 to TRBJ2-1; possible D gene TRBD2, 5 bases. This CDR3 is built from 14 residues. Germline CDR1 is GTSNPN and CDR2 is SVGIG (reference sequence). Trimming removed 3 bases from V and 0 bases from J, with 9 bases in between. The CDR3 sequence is CAWREDFSYNEQFF. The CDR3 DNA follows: TGTGCCTGGAGGGAGGATTTCTCCTACAATGAGCAGTTCTTC.

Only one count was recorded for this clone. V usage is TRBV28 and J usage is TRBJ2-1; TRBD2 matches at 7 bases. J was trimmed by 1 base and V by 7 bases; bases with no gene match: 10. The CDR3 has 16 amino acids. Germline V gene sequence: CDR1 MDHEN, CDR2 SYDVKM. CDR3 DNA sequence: TGTGCCAGCAATAGCCCCACAGCGGGGTCCTACAATGAGCAGTTCTTC. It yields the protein CASNSPTAGSYNEQFF.

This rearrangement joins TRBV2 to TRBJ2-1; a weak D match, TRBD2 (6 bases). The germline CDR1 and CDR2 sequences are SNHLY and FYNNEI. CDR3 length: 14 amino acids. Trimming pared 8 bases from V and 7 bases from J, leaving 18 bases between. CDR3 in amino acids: CASSLSNGGNEQFF. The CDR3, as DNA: TGTGCCAGCTCTCTCAGCAACGGAGGGAATGAGCAGTTCTTC.

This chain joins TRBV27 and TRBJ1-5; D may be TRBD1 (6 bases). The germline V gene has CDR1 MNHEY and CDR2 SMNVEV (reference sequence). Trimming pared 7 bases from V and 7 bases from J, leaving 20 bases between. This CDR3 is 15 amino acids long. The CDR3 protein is CASTGSLGAGQPQHF. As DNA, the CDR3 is TGTGCCAGCACCGGATCGTTGGGGGCTGGCCAGCCCCAGCATTTT.

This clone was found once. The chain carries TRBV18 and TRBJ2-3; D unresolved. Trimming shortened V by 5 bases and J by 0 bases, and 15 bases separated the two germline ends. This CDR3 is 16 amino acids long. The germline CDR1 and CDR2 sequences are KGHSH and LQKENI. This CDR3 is CASSSEDQRSTDTQYF. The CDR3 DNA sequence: TGTGCCAGCTCATCAGAGGACCAGAGAAGCACAGATACGCAGTATTTT.